Here is one T cell receptor beta chain with its context. The target antigen is unknown. This sample is part of a study of shared clonotypes between healthy human individuals. Study at large: The study used three CD4 naive, three CD4 memory, two CD8 naive and one CD8 memory plate per donor. Notes on the study in general: The naive CD4 repertoires of four donors were compared, and around 5.1% of clonotypes were shared.

Source study methods: Filtering differed, since immunoSEQ gave only junction sequences and no quality scores. Only in-frame clones appear in the TCRdb table, and some are missing; sequencing was by immunoSEQ multiplex PCR. That table furnishes V, J and clone size, whereas the DNA furnished D and trimming. The sample yields fewer than 2.5 million clones, over 85% seen once. The source is a man younger than 30 in good health. Some clones in this sample may be carry-over from other donors' samples. Material: naive CD4+ T cells from PBMCs. Subset described: CD45RA+ positively selected.

The DNA of the CDR3 is TGTGCCAGCAGCCCATTGGTGGCTTCACATAGCAATCAGCCCCAGCATTTT. Its translation is CASSPLVASHSNQPQHF. The gene calls are TRBV7-3 and TRBJ1-5; D is ambiguous. The CDR3 length is 17 residues. Trimming stripped 5 bases from V and 0 bases from J, with 17 bases between. Germline-derived CDR1 and CDR2 are SGHTA and FQGTGA.